A selection of T cell receptor beta chains follows, all from one sample in a study of shared clonotypes between healthy human individuals. Libraries were prepared by immunoSEQ multiplex PCR; TCRdb keeps only in-frame clonotypes and omits some of them. This table has 650,000 to 800,000 clones, 92% appearing once. The sequencing input was naive CD8+ T cells sorted from blood. Receptors were obtained from a man aged 25-40 years in good health. The CDR3 runs from the conserved cysteine through the conserved F or W. The D gene is left open where the match is weak. Part of the rows lack a size; the others show once, few, many or a class for expanded clones.

>.|TRBD1|TRBJ1-1|TRBV6-6
TGTGCCAGCACCAACGCGGGACAGGGGGGAATTGAAGCTTTCTTT
CASTNAGQGGIEAFF
>.|TRBD2|TRBJ2-5|TRBV13
TGTGCCAGCAGCAAGCGACTAGCGGGAGTTCTTGAGACCCAGTACTTC
CASSKRLAGVLETQYF
>.|.|TRBJ2-1|TRBV6-5
TGTGCCAGCAGCTATTCCCTGGAAATTTACAATGAGCAGTTCTTC
CASSYSLEIYNEQFF
>once|.|TRBJ2-1|TRBV19
TGTGCCAGTAGTGCGGGGCCCTCCTACAATGAGCAGTTCTTC
CASSAGPSYNEQFF
>.|.|TRBJ2-7|TRBV10-1
TGCGCCAGCAGTGAGTCGGCCGACTCATCCCTCTACGAGCAGTACTTC
CASSESADSSLYEQYF
>.|.|TRBJ2-7|TRBV27
TGTGCCAGCAGTTTATCGTGGGGGGCGGATAGTTACGAGCAGTACTTC
CASSLSWGADSYEQYF
>.|TRBD2|TRBJ2-7|TRBV7-9
TGTGCCAGCAGGCGAGTTAGCGGGGCCTTTGGAGAGCAGTACTTC
CASRRVSGAFGEQYF
>.|.|TRBJ1-3|TRBV4-1
TGCGCCAGCAGCCAAGACGGAAACACCATATATTTT
CASSQDGNTIYF
>.|.|TRBJ1-1|TRBV6-1
TGTGCCAGCAGTGAACTAGGGTTACCGAACACTGAAGCTTTCTTT
CASSELGLPNTEAFF
>once|.|TRBJ1-2|TRBV28
TGTGCCAGCAGTTCCCGCCGGGCTGCGATAGGACGCGGCTACACCTTC
CASSSRRAAIGRGYTF
>once|.|TRBJ1-5|TRBV27
TGTGCCAGCAGTTTATGGGGCGATCAGCCCCAGCATTTT
CASSLWGDQPQHF
>.|TRBD1|TRBJ2-7|TRBV7-8
TGTGCCAGCAGCCTGTGGACAGGGGCCTACTACGAGCAGTACTTC
CASSLWTGAYYEQYF
>once|.|TRBJ2-7|TRBV12-5
TGTGCTAGTGGCCTCGGGGGCACCTACGAGCAGTACTTC
CASGLGGTYEQYF
>.|TRBD1|TRBJ2-7|TRBV2
TGTGCCACCGGGACAGGGATTAGATACGAGCAGTACTTC
CATGTGIRYEQYF
>.|.|TRBJ2-1|TRBV9
TGTGCCAGCAGCTTACTTGGCGGAGACTACAATGAGCAGTTCTTC
CASSLLGGDYNEQFF
>.|.|TRBJ2-4|TRBV6-5
TGTGCCAGCAGTGTTGACGTAGCCAAAAACATTCAGTACTTC
CASSVDVAKNIQYF
>.|TRBD2|TRBJ2-1|TRBV7-9
TGTGCCAGCAGCGGACCCATGGCGGGAGGACGCAATGAGCAGTTCTTC
CASSGPMAGGRNEQFF
>.|TRBD2|TRBJ2-1|TRBV27
TGTGCCAGCAGTTCCAGACTAGCGGGCTACAATGAGCAGTTCTTC
CASSSRLAGYNEQFF
>.|.|TRBJ1-1|TRBV5-5
TGTGCCAGCAGCTTGGGGGGGCCCAACACTGAAGCTTTCTTT
CASSLGGPNTEAFF
>.|.|TRBJ1-5|TRBV28
TGTGCCAGCAGTTTCCGGATCCCAAATCAGCCCCAGCATTTT
CASSFRIPNQPQHF
>.|.|TRBJ1-4|TRBV25-1
TGTGCCAGCAGTGTTGGACCCCTCATACTTGCGGAGGACGAAAAACTGTTTTTT
CASSVGPLILAEDEKLFF
>.|.|TRBJ2-1|TRBV5-1
TGCGCCAGCAGCTTGGGACTTCCCAATGAGCAGTTCTTC
CASSLGLPNEQFF
>.|TRBD1|TRBJ2-1|TRBV7-9
TGTGCCAGCAGCTTACCGGGACAGGGATACAATGAGCAGTTCTTC
CASSLPGQGYNEQFF
>.|TRBD1|TRBJ1-2|TRBV5-1
TGCGCCAGCAGCTTGGGACAGGGAATCTATGGCTACACCTTC
CASSLGQGIYGYTF
>.|.|TRBJ2-3|TRBV6-4
TGTGCCAGCAGTGACAGGGCGGGGAGCACAGATACGCAGTATTTT
CASSDRAGSTDTQYF
>.|.|TRBJ1-5|TRBV27
TGTGCCAGCAGTTCGGATACCGGAGGTTCCCAGCCCCAGCATTTT
CASSSDTGGSQPQHF
>.|TRBD2|TRBJ2-2|TRBV7-6
TGTGCCAGCTCCTCGGGACTAGCGGGAGTCCGGGACACCGGGGAGCTGTTTTTT
CASSSGLAGVRDTGELFF
>.|.|TRBJ2-7|TRBV30
TGTGCCTGGAGTGCGGGCATTACAGGGACCGAGCAGTACTTC
CAWSAGITGTEQYF
>.|TRBD2|TRBJ2-1|TRBV28
TGTGCCAGCAGTTCTAGACTAGCGGGGAGCTCCTACAATGAGCAGTTCTTC
CASSSRLAGSSYNEQFF
>.|.|TRBJ2-7|TRBV6-1
TGTGCCAGCAGTGAAAATGCAGGGATCTACGAGCAGTACTTC
CASSENAGIYEQYF
>once|TRBD1|TRBJ1-5|TRBV19
TGTGCCAGCGCAGAGGACAGGGGGCTTCGTCAGCCCCAGCATTTT
CASAEDRGLRQPQHF
>.|.|TRBJ1-5|TRBV19
TGTGCCAGTAGTATCTATGGCAATCAGCCCCAGCATTTT
CASSIYGNQPQHF
>.|TRBD2|TRBJ2-1|TRBV5-1
TGCGCCAGCAGCTTGGCCGGAAGTATGACTAGCGGGGCCAATGAGCAGTTCTTC
CASSLAGSMTSGANEQFF
>.|TRBD1|TRBJ1-4|TRBV27
TGTGCCAGCAGTCTAGGACAGGGAAATGAAAAACTGTTTTTT
CASSLGQGNEKLFF
>many|.|TRBJ1-4|TRBV7-9
TGTGCCAGCAGCTTCATGAGCCCCGCAACTAATGAAAAACTGTTTTTT
CASSFMSPATNEKLFF
>.|.|TRBJ2-1|TRBV27
TGTGCCAGCAGTTTAGCCGTCCGGACGGTGCAGTTCTTC
CASSLAVRTVQFF
>.|TRBD2|TRBJ2-1|TRBV2
TGTGCCAGCAGTGAAGGGACTAGCGGGAGTAATGAGCAGTTCTTC
CASSEGTSGSNEQFF
>.|TRBD2|TRBJ2-3|TRBV6-4
TGTGCCAGCACCCTGACTAGCGGCTACACAGATACGCAGTATTTT
CASTLTSGYTDTQYF
>.|.|TRBJ2-1|TRBV7-3
TGTGCCAGCGGGGAACGCTACAATGAGCAGTTCTTC
CASGERYNEQFF
>.|.|TRBJ2-7|TRBV9
TGTGCCAGCAGCGTAGAACCCCTACCCTACGAGCAGTACTTC
CASSVEPLPYEQYF
>.|TRBD2|TRBJ2-2|TRBV7-6
TGTGCCAGCAGCTTAGGCGGGGGTGGAACCGGGGAGCTGTTTTTT
CASSLGGGGTGELFF
>.|.|TRBJ1-1|TRBV7-7
TGTGCTAGCAGCACAGGGTTAGGCACTGAAGCTTTCTTT
CASSTGLGTEAFF
>.|.|TRBJ2-7|TRBV11-2
TGTGCCAGCAGCTTATCCCCATCGGGACACTTATACGAGCAGTACTTC
CASSLSPSGHLYEQYF
>.|.|TRBJ1-3|TRBV5-6
TGTGCCAGCAGCCCCCGACTAGACAGGACCATATATTTT
CASSPRLDRTIYF
>.|.|TRBJ1-1|TRBV5-6
TGTGCCAGCAGCTTGGGAGTAAACACTGAAGCTTTCTTT
CASSLGVNTEAFF
>.|.|TRBJ2-1|TRBV4-3
TGCGCCAGCAGCCAAGCCAGCAGTTCCTACAATGAGCAGTTCTTC
CASSQASSSYNEQFF
>.|.|TRBJ2-2|TRBV11-3
TGTGCCAGCAGCCCCTGGCAGGGAGATAACACCGGGGAGCTGTTTTTT
CASSPWQGDNTGELFF
>.|.|TRBJ1-3|TRBV7-9
TGTGCCAGCAGCCGCCCCCAGGGCAGCTCTGGAAACACCATATATTTT
CASSRPQGSSGNTIYF
>.|.|TRBJ2-5|TRBV28
TGTGCCAGCAGTCCGGGTTGGGACAATCACGGGGAGACCCAGTACTTC
CASSPGWDNHGETQYF
>.|TRBD2|TRBJ2-3|TRBV27
TGTGCCAGCAGCCCCGGGACTAGCGTCCCGGTGGGCACAGATACGCAGTATTTT
CASSPGTSVPVGTDTQYF
>.|TRBD1|TRBJ2-2|TRBV4-1
TGCGCCAGCAGCCAAGGTCCACCGGGACAGGGCACCTACACCGGGGAGCTGTTTTTT
CASSQGPPGQGTYTGELFF
>.|.|TRBJ2-2|TRBV27
TGTGCCAGCAGTTGGCGGCACACCGGGGAGCTGTTTTTT
CASSWRHTGELFF
>.|TRBD2|TRBJ2-3|TRBV11-2
TGTGCCAGCAGCCCCACTAGCGGAGCGGGGGATACGCAGTATTTT
CASSPTSGAGDTQYF